Sequencing of this T cell receptor (beta chain) was carried out in a study of CD8 T cells in Susac syndrome. A quantity of about 0.5 to 1 ug RNA underwent reverse transcription using random hexamers. With immunoSEQ multiplex PCR, TCR beta CDR3 was amplified across 54 Vbeta and 13 Jbeta. TCRdb recomputed calls from the immunoSEQ multiplex PCR reads with MiXCR, one row per CDR3 protein. The sample has approximately 150,000 distinct CDR3 sequences, roughly nine tenths seen once. TCR beta sequences were obtained from blood CD8+ and CD4+ T cells. Through negative isolation, CD4+ and CD8+ T cells were obtained, while TEMRA cells were enriched using FACS. What was sequenced was CD4+ T cells from PBMCs. The receptor's source is a human donor in good health.

The chain's CDR3 is CASSSGPHYEQYF. The CDR3, as DNA: TGTGCCAGCAGCTCCGGTCCGCACTACGAGCAGTACTTC. The chain links TRBV7-2 to TRBJ2-7; D gene uncertain. This CDR3 spans 13 amino acids. Germline CDR1 is SGHTA and CDR2 is FQGNSA. V was cut by 4 bases and J by 3 bases, with 10 bases left in between.